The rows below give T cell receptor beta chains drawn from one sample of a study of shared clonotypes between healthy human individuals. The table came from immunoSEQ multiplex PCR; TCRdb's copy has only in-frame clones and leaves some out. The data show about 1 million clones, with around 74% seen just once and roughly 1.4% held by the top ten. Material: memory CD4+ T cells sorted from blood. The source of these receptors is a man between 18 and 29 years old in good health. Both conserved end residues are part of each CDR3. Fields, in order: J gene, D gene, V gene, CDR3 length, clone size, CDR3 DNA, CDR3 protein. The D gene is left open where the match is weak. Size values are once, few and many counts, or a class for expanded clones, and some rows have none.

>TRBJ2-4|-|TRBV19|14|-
TGTGCCAGTAGCCAAGGGAAGTCAAAAAACATTCAGTACTTC
CASSQGKSKNIQYF
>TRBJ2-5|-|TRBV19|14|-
TGTGCCAGTAGTATTGCAGGGTTAACAGAGACCCAGTACTTC
CASSIAGLTETQYF
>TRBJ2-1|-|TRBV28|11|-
TGTGCCAGCAGTTTGTCCAGGGAGCAGTTCTTC
CASSLSREQFF
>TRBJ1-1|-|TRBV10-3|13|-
TGTGCCATCAGTGACCCCGACATCACTGAAGCTTTCTTT
CAISDPDITEAFF
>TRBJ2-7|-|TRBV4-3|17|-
TGCGCCAGCAGCCAAGATGGTGGCGCGAGGGGGACCTACGAGCAGTACTTC
CASSQDGGARGTYEQYF
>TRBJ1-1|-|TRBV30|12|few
TGTGCCTGGACACAGGGCACCACTGAAGCTTTCTTT
CAWTQGTTEAFF
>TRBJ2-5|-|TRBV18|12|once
TGTGCCAGCTCACACACCCAAGAGACCCAGTACTTC
CASSHTQETQYF
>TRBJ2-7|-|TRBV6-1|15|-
TGTGCCAGCAGTCCGCAGGGCCCTGGGTCCTACGAGCAGTACTTC
CASSPQGPGSYEQYF
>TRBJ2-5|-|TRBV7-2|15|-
TGTGCCAGCAGGGTCTCCGGGACAACACAAGAGACCCAGTACTTC
CASRVSGTTQETQYF
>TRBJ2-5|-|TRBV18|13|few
TGTGCCAGCTCAGCAGGGGAGGCAGAGACCCAGTACTTC
CASSAGEAETQYF
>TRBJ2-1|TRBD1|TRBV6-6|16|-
TGTGCCAGCAGTTTCCTAGACAGGGATATGGGCAATGAGCAGTTCTTC
CASSFLDRDMGNEQFF
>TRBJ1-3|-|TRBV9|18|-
TGTGCCAGCAGCGTAGATCCTGGGGGACTTAGCTCTGGAAACACCATATATTTT
CASSVDPGGLSSGNTIYF
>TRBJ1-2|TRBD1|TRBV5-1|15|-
TGCGCCAGCAGGACCTCAGGGGGCGCCAACTATGGCTACACCTTC
CASRTSGGANYGYTF
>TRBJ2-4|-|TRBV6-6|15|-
TGTGCCAGCAGTCGGGACACCTCTTCCAAAAACATTCAGTACTTC
CASSRDTSSKNIQYF
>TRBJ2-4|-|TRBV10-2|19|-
TGCGCCAGCAGTGAGTCATGGGGGGACACTAAAATAGCCAAAAACATTCAGTACTTC
CASSESWGDTKIAKNIQYF
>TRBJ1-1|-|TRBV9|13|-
TGTGCCAGCAGCGTACAGATTGACACTGAAGCTTTCTTT
CASSVQIDTEAFF
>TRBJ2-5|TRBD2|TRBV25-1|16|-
TGTGCCAGCAGTGATACTAGCGGGGGATCACAAGAGACCCAGTACTTC
CASSDTSGGSQETQYF
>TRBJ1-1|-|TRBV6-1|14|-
TGTGCCAGCAGTGAAATAAGGGGAGGCACTGAAGCTTTCTTT
CASSEIRGGTEAFF
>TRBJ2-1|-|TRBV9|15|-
TGTGCCAGCAGCGTAGGATTGAGCTCCTACAATGAGCAGTTCTTC
CASSVGLSSYNEQFF
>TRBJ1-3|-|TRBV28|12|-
TGTGCCAGCTGGGGCTCTGGAAACACCATATATTTT
CASWGSGNTIYF
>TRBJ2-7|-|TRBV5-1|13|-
TGCGCCAGCAGCTTGGAGGGCTACTACGAGCAGTACTTC
CASSLEGYYEQYF
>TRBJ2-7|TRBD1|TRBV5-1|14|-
TGCGCCAGCAGCTCCGCCGGGACAGGAACTCAGCAGTACTTC
CASSSAGTGTQQYF
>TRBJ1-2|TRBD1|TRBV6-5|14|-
TGTGCCAGCAGTAGACAGGGATCCCTTTATGGCTACACCTTC
CASSRQGSLYGYTF
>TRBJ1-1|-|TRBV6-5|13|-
TGTGCCAGCAGTCGACAGATGAACACTGAAGCTTTCTTT
CASSRQMNTEAFF
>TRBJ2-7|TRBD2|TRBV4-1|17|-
TGCGCCAGCAGCCCCTTTGGTGCGGGGGAGGCCCACTACGAGCAGTACTTC
CASSPFGAGEAHYEQYF
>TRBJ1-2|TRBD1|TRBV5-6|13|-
TGTGCCAGCAGCGGACAGGGGGCTAATGGCTACACCTTC
CASSGQGANGYTF
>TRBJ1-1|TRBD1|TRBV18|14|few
TGTGCCAGCTCACTGGGACAGGATCCACCTAAAGCTTTCTTT
CASSLGQDPPKAFF
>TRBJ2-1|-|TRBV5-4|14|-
TGTGCCAGCAGCTTGGCCGGGCGGCTCAATGAGCAGTTCTTC
CASSLAGRLNEQFF
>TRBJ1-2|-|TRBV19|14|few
TGTGCCAGTAGTATAGATCAGGACATAAATGGCTACACCTTC
CASSIDQDINGYTF
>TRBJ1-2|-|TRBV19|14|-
TGTGCCAGTAGTCGGCCAGCCGACTTCTATGGCTACACCTTC
CASSRPADFYGYTF
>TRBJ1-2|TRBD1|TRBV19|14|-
TGTGCCAGTAGTGCCACAGGGGGAGTTTATGGCTACACCTTC
CASSATGGVYGYTF
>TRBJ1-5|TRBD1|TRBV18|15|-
TGTGCCAGCTCACCGGGACAGGGGGCAAGTCAGCCCCAGCATTTT
CASSPGQGASQPQHF
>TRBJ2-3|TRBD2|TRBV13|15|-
TGTGCCAGCAGCAAAGACGGACTAGCGTCAGATACGCAGTATTTT
CASSKDGLASDTQYF
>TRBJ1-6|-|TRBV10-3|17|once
TGTGCCATCAGTGAGTCGAGTCGCCCTCCTCGGAATTCACCCCTCCACTTT
CAISESSRPPRNSPLHF
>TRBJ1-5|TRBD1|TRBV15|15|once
TGTGCCACCAGTTTGGGACAGGGCATTGGTCAGCCCCAGCATTTT
CATSLGQGIGQPQHF
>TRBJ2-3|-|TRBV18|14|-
TGTGCCAGCTCACCACCTTCAGGTACAGATACGCAGTATTTT
CASSPPSGTDTQYF
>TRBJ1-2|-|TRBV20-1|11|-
TGCAGTGCTAGACCCTCGTATGGCTACACCTTC
CSARPSYGYTF
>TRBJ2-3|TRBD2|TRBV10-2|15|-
TGCGCCAGCAGTATTCAGCGGGGCAACACAGATACGCAGTATTTT
CASSIQRGNTDTQYF